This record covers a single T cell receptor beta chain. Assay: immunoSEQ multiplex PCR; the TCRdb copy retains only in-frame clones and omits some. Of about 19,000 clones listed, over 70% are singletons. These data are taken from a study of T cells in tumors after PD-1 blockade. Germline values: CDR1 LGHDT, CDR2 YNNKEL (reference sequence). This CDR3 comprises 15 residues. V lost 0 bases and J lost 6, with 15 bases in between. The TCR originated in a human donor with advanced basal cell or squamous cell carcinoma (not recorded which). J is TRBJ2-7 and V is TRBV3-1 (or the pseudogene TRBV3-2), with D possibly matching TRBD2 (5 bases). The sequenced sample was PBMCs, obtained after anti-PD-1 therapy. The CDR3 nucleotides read TGTGCCAGCAGCCAAGATCAAGTCTTCCGGGGCGAGCAGTACTTC. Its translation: CASSQDQVFRGEQYF.